This TCR beta chain was recovered during a study of Graves' ophthalmopathy and Graves' hyperthyroidism. Study findings and constraints: Blood repertoires reportedly contained most expanded thyroid clonotypes above 0.001 frequency. A classifier, a 13-signature model, separated ophthalmopathy from stable hyperthyroidism with approximately 88% sensitivity and around 83% specificity. The model achieved about 67% sensitivity and around 78% specificity for ophthalmopathy progression.

It was from about 9.1 ml of fresh peripheral blood that the PBMCs came. This clonotype was seen many times. Its antigen is unknown. Per germline, CDR1 LNHNV and CDR2 YYDKDF (reference sequence). With V trimmed by 0 bases and J by 5 bases, 9 bases remained unmatched. CDR3 size: 16 residues. Investigators amplified TCR beta CDR3 regions from RNA transcripts. The first round was an RT-PCR with HTBI primers, and the second round was a multiplex PCR. TCRdb reanalysed the multiplex PCR reads using MiXCR and keeps one entry per CDR3 protein. The profile shows about 740,000 distinct CDR3 sequences, roughly two fifths of them singletons.

The clonotype comes from an adult man with Graves' ophthalmopathy. The material sequenced was peripheral blood. The V and J genes are TRBV15 and TRBJ1-2; 7 bases match TRBD1. The CDR3 is CATSRDLGDREYGYTF. CDR3 coding DNA: TGTGCCACCAGCAGAGATCTAGGAGACAGGGAATATGGCTACACCTTC.